The 16 T cell receptor beta chains reported below all come from one sample, sequenced in a study of cytomegalovirus exposure and HLA in healthy donors. The PCR employed 60 Vbeta primers together with 13 Jbeta primers. Repertoires were generated with immunoSEQ multiplex PCR, while TCRdb's copy carries only in-frame clones and drops some. The sample records 150,000 to 200,000 clones, about three quarters being singletons. What was sequenced was PBMCs. The source is a female donor in good health and CMV-seronegative.

Notes on this clone: This likely comes from a read error, as the CDR3 has no conserved phenylalanine or tryptophan at its end. The genes are TRBV5-4 and TRBJ1-2; D is possibly TRBD1 (5 bases). V gave up 1 base and J gave up 4 bases, with 11 bases separating them. This CDR3 has 14 amino acids. Germline loops: CDR1 SGHNT, CDR2 YYREEE (reference sequence). The CDR3 nucleotides read TGTGCCAGCAGCTTGAATCAGGGTAGCTATGGCTACACCCTC. Translating gives CASSLNQGSYGYTL.

The rearrangement joins TRBV30 to TRBJ2-7; TRBD2 might be the D (5 bases). CDR1 is GTSNPN, CDR2 SVGIG, per germline (reference sequence). Trimming removed 5 bases at V and 3 bases at J, with 11 bases between. This CDR3 has 12 amino acids. The CDR3 loop reads CAWGRTDYEQYF. As DNA, the CDR3 is TGTGCCTGGGGGAGAACAGACTACGAGCAGTACTTC.

The V gene is TRBV27, the J gene TRBJ1-1; tentative D call: TRBD1 (6 bases). Looked up from germline, CDR1 is MNHEY and CDR2 is SMNVEV (reference sequence). CDR3 length equals 14 residues. Trimming removed 8 bases from V and 1 base from J, with 14 bases in between. This CDR3 reads CASYLRGGNTEAFF. Written as DNA, the CDR3 is TGTGCCAGCTACCTCAGAGGGGGGAACACTGAAGCTTTCTTT.

The chain links TRBV15 to TRBJ1-4; no clear D gene. Trimming pared 5 bases from V and 14 bases from J, leaving 18 bases between. Per germline, CDR1 LNHNV and CDR2 YYDKDF (reference sequence). This CDR3 region has 13 residues. The CDR3 reads CATSPAEALGLFF. In DNA form, the CDR3 reads TGTGCCACCAGCCCGGCGGAGGCGCTCGGGCTGTTTTTT.

The chain combines TRBV4-2 with TRBJ2-3, with D possibly matching TRBD1 (5 bases). The CDR3 runs to 17 residues. Germline CDR1 and CDR2: LGHNA and YNFKEQ. V shed 0 bases and J shed 2 bases, with 15 bases lying between them. Here the CDR3 reads CASSQESTAHPTDTQYF. CDR3 bases: TGTGCCAGCAGCCAAGAGTCGACAGCCCACCCCACAGATACGCAGTATTTT.

The CDR3 region is CASSRTGTGGTDTQYF. The CDR3 DNA sequence: TGTGCCAGCTCACGCACCGGGACAGGGGGTACAGATACGCAGTATTTT. The gene calls are TRBV18 and TRBJ2-3, with 11 bases aligning to TRBD1. CDR3 size: 16 residues. Germline V gene data show CDR1 as KGHSH and CDR2 as LQKENI. V was pared by 4 bases and J by 3 bases, with 6 bases of the junction left unmatched.

This chain joins TRBV7-9 and TRBJ2-2; TRBD1 matches at 8 bases. The germline CDR1 and CDR2 sequences are SEHNR and FQNEAQ (reference sequence). The CDR3 extends over 16 amino acids. The ends lost 4 bases at V and 3 bases at J; junction bases unmatched: 7. CDR3 sequence (DNA): TGTGCCAGCAGCTCGCGGACAGGGCGGGACACCGGGGAGCTGTTTTTT. Its translation is CASSSRTGRDTGELFF.

This sequence joins TRBV7-2 and TRBJ2-1; possibly TRBD2 for D (6 bases). V was pared by 0 bases and J by 3 bases, with 12 bases between. The CDR3 totals 16 residues. CDR1 and CDR2 (germline): SGHTA, FQGNSA. The CDR3 DNA reads TGTGCCAGCAGCTTAGCAGGGACTCACGACTACAATGAGCAGTTCTTC. Translated, it gives CASSLAGTHDYNEQFF. The full variable domain, rest sourced from reference TRBV7-2 and TRBJ2-1, is GAGVSQSPSNKVTEKGKDVELRCDPISGHTALYWYRQSLGQGLEFLIYFQGNSAPDKSGLPSDRFSAERTGGSVSTLTIQRTQQEDSAVYLCASSLAGTHDYNEQFFGPGTRLTVL.

The genes are TRBV4-1 and TRBJ2-1; TRBD2 agrees at 10 bases. V gave up 0 bases and J gave up 9 bases; unmatched junction bases: 5. The CDR3 is 15 residues long. CDR1 is MGHRA, CDR2 YSYEKL, per germline. The CDR3 reads CASSQDQRGGGEQFF. The CDR3 DNA follows: TGCGCCAGCAGCCAAGACCAGCGGGGGGGCGGTGAGCAGTTCTTC.

V is TRBV30 and J is TRBJ1-1; D might be TRBD1 (5 bases). The CDR3 extends over 12 amino acids. V lost 7 bases to trimming and J lost 4 bases, with 13 bases between them. The germline V gene has CDR1 GTSNPN and CDR2 SVGIG (reference sequence). The CDR3 nucleotides read TGTGCCTTCAACCGGGGGGGCACTGAAGCTTTCTTT. It encodes CAFNRGGTEAFF.

The chain links TRBV4-1 to TRBJ2-2; 9 bases are a match to TRBD2. CDR3 length equals 16 residues. Germline CDR1 MGHRA, CDR2 YSYEKL. The V gene end was trimmed by 0 bases and the J gene end by 8 bases; junction bases not matched to a gene: 7. CDR3 protein: CASSQEGAGGRGELFF. The CDR3 region has the DNA TGCGCCAGCAGCCAAGAGGGAGCGGGGGGTCGGGGGGAGCTGTTTTTT.

The V call is TRBV20-1, the J call TRBJ2-5; D is unresolved. From germline, CDR1 is DFQATT and CDR2 SNEGSKA (reference sequence). Trimming pared 6 bases from V and 5 bases from J, leaving 10 bases between. The CDR3 spans 11 residues. Written as DNA, the CDR3 is TGCAGTGCCGACGACGGGGAGACCCAGTACTTC. It encodes CSADDGETQYF.

The CDR3: CASSENRGLDTQYF. Here the CDR3 DNA reads TGTGCCAGCAGTGAGAACAGGGGGCTGGATACGCAGTATTTT. V usage is TRBV28 and J usage is TRBJ2-3, with TRBD1 matching 9 bases. V was pared by 5 bases and J by 6 bases, with 6 bases of the junction left unmatched. This CDR3 spans 14 amino acids. Germline CDR1 MDHEN, CDR2 SYDVKM.

The V and J genes are TRBV5-1 and TRBJ2-5; tentatively, D is TRBD2 (7 bases). Trimming left V 4 bases short and J 2 bases short, with 15 bases between. CDR3 length: 15 amino acids. Germline loops: CDR1 SGHRS, CDR2 YFSETQ. The CDR3: CASSRWGGSQETQYF. The CDR3, as DNA: TGCGCCAGCAGCCGGTGGGGGGGCAGTCAAGAGACCCAGTACTTC. The complete variable domain, with remaining parts taken from reference TRBV5-1 and TRBJ2-5, reads KAGVTQTPRYLIKTRGQQVTLSCSPISGHRSVSWYQQTPGQGLQFLFEYFSETQRNKGNFPGRFSGRQFSNSRSEMNVSTLELGDSALYLCASSRWGGSQETQYFGPGTRLLVL.

The rearrangement joins TRBV5-1 to TRBJ2-7; D may be TRBD2 (6 bases). Germline values: CDR1 SGHRS, CDR2 YFSETQ. The CDR3 consists of 17 residues. V was cut by 1 base and J by 1 base, with 18 bases left in between. For the CDR3, the DNA is TGCGCCAGCAGCTTGATTCCCGGCGGGGAAGGGTCCTACGAGCAGTACTTC. Its translation is CASSLIPGGEGSYEQYF.

This sequence joins TRBV27 and TRBJ1-1, with D possibly being TRBD1 (6 bases). Trimming pared 7 bases from V and 11 bases from J, leaving 11 bases between. The CDR3 consists of 10 residues. CDR1 is MNHEY and CDR2 is SMNVEV in the germline V gene (reference sequence). CDR3 sequence reads: CASNRQGAFF. The CDR3 DNA follows: TGTGCCAGCAACCGGCAGGGGGCTTTCTTT.